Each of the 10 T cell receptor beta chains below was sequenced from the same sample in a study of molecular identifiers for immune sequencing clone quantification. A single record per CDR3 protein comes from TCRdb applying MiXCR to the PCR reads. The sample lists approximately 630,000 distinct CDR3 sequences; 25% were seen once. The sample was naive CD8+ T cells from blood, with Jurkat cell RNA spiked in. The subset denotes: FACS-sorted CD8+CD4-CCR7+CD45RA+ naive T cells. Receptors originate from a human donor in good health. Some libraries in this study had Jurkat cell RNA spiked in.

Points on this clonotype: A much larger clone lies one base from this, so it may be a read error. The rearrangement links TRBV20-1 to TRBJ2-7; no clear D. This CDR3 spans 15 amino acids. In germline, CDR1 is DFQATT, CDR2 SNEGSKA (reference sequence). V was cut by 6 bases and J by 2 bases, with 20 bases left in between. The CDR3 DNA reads TGCAGTGCCTATCCCGCTAGTCGTAGCCCCTACGAGCAGTACTTC. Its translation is CSAYPASRSPYEQYF.

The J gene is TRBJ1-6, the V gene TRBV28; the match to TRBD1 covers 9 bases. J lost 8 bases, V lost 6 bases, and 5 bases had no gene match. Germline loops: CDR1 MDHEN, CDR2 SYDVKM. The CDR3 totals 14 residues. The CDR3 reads CASSYRTGDSPLHF. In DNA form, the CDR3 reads TGTGCCAGCAGCTACCGGACAGGGGATTCACCCCTCCACTTT.

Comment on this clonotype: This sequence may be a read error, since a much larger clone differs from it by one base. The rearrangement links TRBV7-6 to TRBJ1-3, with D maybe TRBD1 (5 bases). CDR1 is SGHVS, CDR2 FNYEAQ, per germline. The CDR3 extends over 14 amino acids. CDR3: CASSLGDSGTTIYF. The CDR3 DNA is TGTGCCAGCAGCTTAGGGGACTCTGGAACCACCATATATTTT.

The CDR3 protein is CASSRLAYEQYF. The CDR3, as DNA: TGTGCCAGCAGCCGACTAGCTTATGAGCAGTACTTC. The chain joins TRBV27 to TRBJ2-7; 7 bases match TRBD2. The V gene's germline CDR1 is MNHEY and CDR2 SMNVEV (reference sequence). The CDR3 spans 12 residues. Trimming at V came to 6 bases and at J to 7 bases, leaving 6 bases not matched to a gene.

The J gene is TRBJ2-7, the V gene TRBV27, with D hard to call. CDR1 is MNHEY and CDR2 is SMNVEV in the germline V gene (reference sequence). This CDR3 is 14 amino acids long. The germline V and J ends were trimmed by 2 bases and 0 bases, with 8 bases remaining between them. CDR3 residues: CASSLGPHSYEQYF. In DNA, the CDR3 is TGTGCCAGCAGTTTAGGGCCTCACTCCTACGAGCAGTACTTC.

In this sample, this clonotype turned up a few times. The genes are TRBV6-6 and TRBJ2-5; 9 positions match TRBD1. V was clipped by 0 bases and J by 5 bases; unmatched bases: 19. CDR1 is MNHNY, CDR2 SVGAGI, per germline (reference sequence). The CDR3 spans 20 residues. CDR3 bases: TGTGCCAGCAGTTACTCACCCGGGACAGGGTTGGGATTCGGACCGGAGACCCAGTACTTC. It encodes CASSYSPGTGLGFGPETQYF.

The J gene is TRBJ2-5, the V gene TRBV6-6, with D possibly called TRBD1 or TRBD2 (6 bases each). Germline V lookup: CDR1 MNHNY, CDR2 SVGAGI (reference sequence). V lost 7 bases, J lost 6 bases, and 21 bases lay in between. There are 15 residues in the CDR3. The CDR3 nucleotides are TGTGCCAGCAACCGCGGGACCAGGGGCGTGAAGACCCAGTACTTC. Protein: CASNRGTRGVKTQYF.

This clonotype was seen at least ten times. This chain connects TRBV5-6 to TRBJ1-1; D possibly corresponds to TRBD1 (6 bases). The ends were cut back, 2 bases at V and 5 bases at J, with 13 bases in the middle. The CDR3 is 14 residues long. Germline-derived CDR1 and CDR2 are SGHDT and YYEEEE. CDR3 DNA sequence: TGTGCCAGCAGCTTCAAGGGGGGGGCGACTGAAGCTTTCTTT. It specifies CASSFKGGATEAFF.

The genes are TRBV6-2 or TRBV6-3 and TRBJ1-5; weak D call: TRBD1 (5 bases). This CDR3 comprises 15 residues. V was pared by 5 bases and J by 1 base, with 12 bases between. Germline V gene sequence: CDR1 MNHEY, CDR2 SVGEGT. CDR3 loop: CASSHGAASNQPQHF. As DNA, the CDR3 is TGTGCCAGCAGTCATGGGGCAGCCAGCAATCAGCCCCAGCATTTT.

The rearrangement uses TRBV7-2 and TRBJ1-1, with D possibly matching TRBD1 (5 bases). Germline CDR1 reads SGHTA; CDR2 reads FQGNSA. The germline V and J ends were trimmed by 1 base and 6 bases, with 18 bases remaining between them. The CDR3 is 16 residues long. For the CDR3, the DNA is TGTGCCAGCAGCTTAGTGTCCAGCGGGGGACCGTCTGAAGCTTTCTTT. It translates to CASSLVSSGGPSEAFF.